This is a list of T cell receptor beta chains from one sample in a study of T cells of healthy individuals. TCRdb reprocessed the 5' RACE reads via MiXCR and lists one record per CDR3 protein. The sample records roughly 87,000 distinct CDR3 sequences, roughly a sixth being singletons. All receptors derive from a human donor in good health. Each CDR3 is given with its conserved first and last residue. Each record gives: J gene, clone size, D gene, V gene, CDR3 protein, CDR3 DNA. D genes are given only for firm matches. Part of the rows lack a size; the others show once, few, many or a class for expanded clones.

TRBJ2-5,many,NA,TRBV18,CASSPPGEETQYF,TGTGCCAGCTCACCACCGGGGGAAGAGACCCAGTACTTC
TRBJ1-1,few,NA,TRBV20-1,CSARGDSVVTEAFF,TGCAGTGCTAGAGGGGACTCAGTAGTGACTGAAGCTTTCTTT
TRBJ2-3,NA,NA,TRBV5-1,CASSSVATDTQYF,TGCGCCAGCAGTTCGGTCGCAACAGATACGCAGTATTTT
TRBJ2-7,NA,TRBD2,TRBV18,CASSRTSVLYEQYF,TGTGCCAGCTCCCGCACTAGCGTCCTCTACGAGCAGTACTTC
TRBJ1-2,NA,TRBD1,TRBV28,CASRPPGQAFYGYTF,TGTGCCAGCAGACCACCTGGACAGGCGTTTTATGGCTACACCTTC
TRBJ2-2,many,TRBD1,TRBV3-1,CASSQVLTGRSGELFF,TGTGCCAGCAGCCAAGTTTTGACAGGGAGATCCGGGGAGCTGTTTTTT
TRBJ2-1,NA,TRBD2,TRBV20-1,CSARDPGTSGRAGLYNEQFF,TGCAGTGCTAGAGATCCCGGGACTAGCGGGAGGGCGGGACTTTACAATGAGCAGTTCTTC
TRBJ1-2,NA,NA,TRBV7-2,CASSLDGADYGYTF,TGTGCCAGCAGCTTAGACGGGGCTGACTATGGCTACACCTTC
TRBJ1-6,NA,NA,TRBV7-2,CASNQGGTPLHF,TGTGCCAGCAACCAGGGTGGGACACCCCTCCACTTT
TRBJ2-7,many,NA,TRBV20-1,CSARVGLARSSYEQYF,TGCAGTGCTAGAGTCGGGCTAGCGAGAAGCTCCTACGAGCAGTACTTC
TRBJ2-3,few,TRBD2,TRBV20-1,CSARVAGARDTQYF,TGCAGTGCTAGAGTCGCGGGAGCCAGAGATACGCAGTATTTT
TRBJ2-7,few,TRBD1,TRBV7-9,CASSLSGISGQAFSYEQYF,TGTGCCAGCAGCTTATCGGGCATAAGTGGACAGGCCTTCTCCTACGAGCAGTACTTC
TRBJ2-7,NA,NA,TRBV20-1,CSANLLSTYEQYF,TGCAGTGCCAATCTACTGTCGACCTACGAGCAGTACTTC
TRBJ2-2,many,TRBD1,TRBV7-3,CASRPGQGGPNTGELFF,TGTGCCAGCAGACCCGGACAGGGCGGCCCGAACACCGGGGAGCTGTTTTTT
TRBJ1-5,NA,TRBD1,TRBV7-8,CASSLSGGRSQPQHF,TGTGCCAGCAGCTTATCAGGGGGCCGGAGTCAGCCCCAGCATTTT
TRBJ2-3,many,NA,TRBV10-3,CASQGTHEGLTDTQYF,TGTGCCAGCCAGGGGACACACGAAGGACTCACAGATACGCAGTATTTT
TRBJ2-7,many,NA,TRBV18,CASSLFGGRRGYEQYF,TGTGCCAGCTCACTTTTCGGGGGGCGAAGAGGCTACGAGCAGTACTTC
TRBJ2-5,NA,TRBD1,TRBV4-3,CASSPYTGEETQYF,TGCGCCAGCAGCCCATACACAGGGGAAGAGACCCAGTACTTC
TRBJ2-1,few,NA,TRBV4-2,CASSQDWVREQFF,TGTGCCAGCAGCCAAGATTGGGTCCGTGAGCAGTTCTTC
TRBJ2-3,many,NA,TRBV15,CATSRGLSRKADTQYF,TGTGCCACCAGCAGAGGACTCTCACGGAAGGCAGATACGCAGTATTTT
TRBJ2-1,few,NA,TRBV29-1,CSVDQGTNEQFF,TGCAGCGTTGACCAGGGTACAAATGAGCAGTTCTTC
TRBJ2-1,few,NA,TRBV6-2/TRBV6-3,CASSRGREQFF,TGTGCCAGCAGTCGAGGAAGGGAGCAGTTCTTC
TRBJ2-7,NA,NA,TRBV7-8,CASREWANSYEQYF,TGTGCCAGCAGGGAATGGGCCAACTCCTACGAGCAGTACTTC
TRBJ2-1,NA,NA,TRBV19,CVSSIKVALPHNEQFF,TGTGTCAGTAGTATAAAAGTGGCTTTACCACACAATGAGCAGTTCTTC
TRBJ2-7,NA,NA,TRBV4-3,CASSQRDQSSYEQYF,TGCGCCAGCAGCCAGAGAGACCAGAGCTCCTACGAGCAGTACTTC
TRBJ1-6,NA,NA,TRBV19,CASGEEVYNSPLHF,TGTGCCAGTGGGGAGGAAGTCTATAATTCACCCCTCCACTTT
TRBJ1-2,NA,NA,TRBV12-3/TRBV12-4,CASSLDGSGGYTF,TGTGCCAGCAGTTTAGACGGATCAGGTGGCTACACCTTC
TRBJ1-3,few,NA,TRBV20-1,CSARDGTTGNTIYF,TGCAGTGCTAGGGACGGGACAACTGGAAACACCATATATTTT
TRBJ2-1,many,NA,TRBV6-4,CASSDGTSSYNEQFF,TGTGCCAGCAGTGACGGCACTTCCTCCTACAATGAGCAGTTCTTC
TRBJ1-1,NA,NA,TRBV6-5,CASSRYIVNAEAFF,TGTGCCAGCAGTAGGTACATAGTCAACGCTGAAGCTTTCTTT
TRBJ2-7,few,NA,TRBV30,CAWDPGRGDYEQYF,TGTGCCTGGGACCCGGGCCGAGGGGACTACGAGCAGTACTTC
TRBJ2-7,NA,NA,TRBV4-1,CASSQVIGGSYEQYF,TGCGCCAGCAGCCAAGTGATTGGGGGGAGCTACGAGCAGTACTTC
TRBJ2-3,NA,NA,TRBV3-1,CASSKAGDTQYF,TGTGCCAGCAGCAAAGCAGGGGATACGCAGTATTTT
TRBJ2-7,few,NA,TRBV2,CVSRGRVSSYEQYF,TGTGTCAGCAGGGGAAGAGTCAGCTCCTACGAGCAGTACTTC
TRBJ2-2,few,TRBD2,TRBV12-3/TRBV12-4,CASRGLAGGDTGELFF,TGTGCCAGCCGGGGACTAGCGGGAGGGGACACCGGGGAGCTGTTTTTT